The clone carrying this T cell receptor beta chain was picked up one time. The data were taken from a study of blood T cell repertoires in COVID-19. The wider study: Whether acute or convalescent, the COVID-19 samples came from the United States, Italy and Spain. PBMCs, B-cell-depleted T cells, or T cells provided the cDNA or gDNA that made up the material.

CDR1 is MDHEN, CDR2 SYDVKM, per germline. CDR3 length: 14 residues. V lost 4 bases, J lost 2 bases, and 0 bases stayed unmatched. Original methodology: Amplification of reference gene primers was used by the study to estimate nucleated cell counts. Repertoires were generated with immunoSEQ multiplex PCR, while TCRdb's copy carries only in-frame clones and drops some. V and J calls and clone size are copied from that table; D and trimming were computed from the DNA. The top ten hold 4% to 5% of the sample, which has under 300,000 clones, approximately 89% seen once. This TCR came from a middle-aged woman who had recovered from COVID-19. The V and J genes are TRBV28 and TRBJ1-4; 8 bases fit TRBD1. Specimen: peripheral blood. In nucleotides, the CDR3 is TGTGCCAGCAGTTCAGGGGGCACTAATGAAAAACTGTTTTTT. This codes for CASSSGGTNEKLFF.